This is a list of T cell receptor beta chains from one sample in a study of control samples from healthy donors and cancer patients. Repertoires were generated with immunoSEQ multiplex PCR, while TCRdb's copy carries only in-frame clones and drops some. The sample lists 70,000 to 90,000 clones, approximately 94% occurring once. The sample was blood. The receptors stem from a woman aged 40 to 49 in good health. CDR3s include the opening cysteine and the closing phenylalanine or tryptophan. The D gene is left open where the match is weak. Expanded clones are given a class, and other clones once, few, many or no size at all.

15 TRBJ2-7 TRBV6-6 - few CASKKTDPSSYEQYF TGTGCCAGCAAGAAGACGGACCCCAGCTCCTACGAGCAGTACTTC
16 TRBJ2-3 TRBV4-3 - - CASSQDIVGAGDTQYF TGCGCCAGCAGCCAAGATATTGTCGGCGCGGGAGATACGCAGTATTTT
11 TRBJ1-2 TRBV20-1 - - CSAGTSYGYTF TGCAGTGCAGGGACATCCTATGGCTACACCTTC
13 TRBJ1-5 TRBV27 - - CASGLQPYQPQHF TGTGCCAGCGGATTACAGCCGTATCAGCCCCAGCATTTT
14 TRBJ2-7 TRBV24-1 - - CATSDQSRPGEQYF TGTGCCACCAGTGATCAAAGTCGGCCGGGGGAGCAGTACTTC
13 TRBJ2-1 TRBV7-6 - - CASSLDLPSRQFF TGTGCCAGCAGCTTAGACTTGCCAAGCCGGCAGTTCTTC
14 TRBJ2-7 TRBV5-8 - - CASSLSGNFNEQYF TGTGCCAGCAGCTTATCCGGGAATTTCAACGAGCAGTACTTC
17 TRBJ1-2 TRBV28 TRBD1 - CASSFGTARGYNYGYTF TGTGCCAGCAGTTTCGGGACAGCCAGGGGGTATAACTATGGCTACACCTTC
14 TRBJ1-6 TRBV6-5 TRBD1 once CASSYTQGASPLHF TGTGCCAGCAGTTACACACAGGGGGCTTCACCCCTCCACTTT
17 TRBJ1-5 TRBV10-3 - few CAISESGGAGGNQPQHF TGTGCCATCAGTGAGTCGGGTGGGGCGGGTGGCAATCAGCCCCAGCATTTT
14 TRBJ1-1 TRBV5-5 - - CASSLEGENTEAFF TGTGCCAGCAGCTTGGAAGGGGAGAACACTGAAGCTTTCTTT
15 TRBJ2-7 TRBV6-2/TRBV6-3 - - CASSSPYISHYEQYF TGTGCCAGCAGTTCCCCGTACATTTCTCACTACGAGCAGTACTTC
13 TRBJ1-4 TRBV7-2 - - CASSLVGNEKLFF TGTGCCAGCAGCTTAGTGGGGAATGAAAAACTGTTTTTT
15 TRBJ2-1 TRBV27 - - CASSAAGVSYNEQFF TGTGCCAGCAGTGCAGCAGGGGTATCCTACAATGAGCAGTTCTTC
12 TRBJ2-7 TRBV14 - - CASRPWTTEQYF TGTGCCAGCAGACCCTGGACTACCGAGCAGTACTTC
13 TRBJ2-2 TRBV12-3/TRBV12-4 TRBD2 - CASSPSGAGELFF TGTGCCAGCAGTCCAAGCGGGGCCGGGGAGCTGTTTTTT
15 TRBJ2-1 TRBV27 - - CASSLRLSSYNEQFF TGTGCCAGCAGTTTACGCTTGAGCTCCTACAATGAGCAGTTCTTC
15 TRBJ1-4 TRBV19 - - CASSIVRDGDEKLFF TGTGCCAGTAGTATAGTCCGGGATGGAGATGAAAAACTGTTTTTT
15 TRBJ2-5 TRBV29-1 TRBD2 - CSARRTSGGQETQYF TGCAGCGCCCGTCGGACTAGCGGGGGACAAGAGACCCAGTACTTC
17 TRBJ1-6 TRBV2 TRBD1 - CASRRTGARGDNSPLHF TGTGCCAGCAGGCGGACAGGGGCTCGGGGGGATAATTCACCCCTCCACTTT
13 TRBJ1-1 TRBV5-1 - - CASSPQWNTEAFF TGCGCCAGCAGCCCACAGTGGAACACTGAAGCTTTCTTT
15 TRBJ1-2 TRBV6-5 - - CASSYLTGGAGGYTF TGTGCCAGCAGTTACTTAACCGGGGGGGCTGGAGGCTACACCTTC
18 TRBJ1-5 TRBV19 TRBD1 - CASSRLGQGAMGNQPQHF TGTGCCAGTAGTAGGTTGGGGCAGGGGGCAATGGGCAATCAGCCCCAGCATTTT
12 TRBJ2-1 TRBV19 - - CASRSSYNEQFF TGTGCCAGTAGGAGCTCCTACAATGAGCAGTTCTTC
15 TRBJ1-5 TRBV4-1 - - CASSPRWGTNQPQHF TGCGCCAGCAGCCCCCGGTGGGGGACCAATCAGCCCCAGCATTTT
18 TRBJ1-1 TRBV7-9 - - CASSLGPRDTSFQTEAFF TGTGCCAGCAGCTTGGGCCCCCGGGACACCAGTTTTCAAACTGAAGCTTTCTTT
15 TRBJ2-5 TRBV5-1 TRBD1 - CASSSNRGDRETQYF TGCGCCAGCAGCTCTAACAGGGGGGACCGGGAGACCCAGTACTTC
15 TRBJ1-5 TRBV5-5 - - CASSLVRGPNQPQHF TGTGCCAGCAGCTTGGTACGGGGCCCCAATCAGCCCCAGCATTTT
13 TRBJ1-5 TRBV12-3/TRBV12-4 TRBD1 - CASTLTGGGPQHF TGTGCCAGCACCCTGACAGGGGGGGGGCCCCAGCATTTT
14 TRBJ2-7 TRBV27 - - CASSSRWGHYEQYF TGTGCCAGCAGCTCAAGATGGGGACACTACGAGCAGTACTTC
13 TRBJ1-2 TRBV29-1 TRBD1 - CSVRTGGRHGYTF TGCAGCGTTAGGACAGGGGGAAGGCATGGCTACACCTTC
14 TRBJ2-1 TRBV10-3 - few CAISDGIPYNEQFF TGTGCCATCAGTGATGGGATACCGTACAATGAGCAGTTCTTC
16 TRBJ2-7 TRBV6-6 TRBD2 - CASSRMGLAGSYEQYF TGTGCCAGCAGCCGCATGGGGCTAGCGGGATCCTACGAGCAGTACTTC
16 TRBJ2-1 TRBV3-1/TRBV3-2 - - CASSQGRRLGENEQFF TGTGCCAGCAGCCAAGGAAGGCGGCTCGGGGAGAATGAGCAGTTCTTC
14 TRBJ2-1 TRBV6-4 TRBD2 - CASSDREEGDEQFF TGTGCCAGCAGTGACCGGGAGGAAGGGGATGAGCAGTTCTTC
15 TRBJ1-2 TRBV5-1 - - CASSLGLGGGYGYTF TGCGCCAGCAGCTTGGGTCTAGGAGGAGGGTATGGCTACACCTTC
15 TRBJ1-1 TRBV5-1 - - CASSPVGAQGTEAFF TGCGCCAGCAGCCCGGTGGGGGCCCAGGGGACTGAAGCTTTCTTT
13 TRBJ1-6 TRBV6-5 - - CASSTHGYSPLHF TGTGCCAGCAGTACCCATGGGTATTCACCCCTCCACTTT
14 TRBJ2-2 TRBV29-1 - - CSVRWGANTGELFF TGCAGCGTTCGGTGGGGCGCGAACACCGGGGAGCTGTTTTTT
14 TRBJ1-5 TRBV6-5 TRBD1 - CASRSTGEGNPQHF TGTGCCAGCAGATCCACAGGGGAAGGGAATCCCCAGCATTTT
16 TRBJ1-4 TRBV5-1 - - CASSLATGSTNEKLFF TGCGCCAGCAGTTTGGCGACAGGCTCAACTAATGAAAAACTGTTTTTT
19 TRBJ1-5 TRBV3-1/TRBV3-2 TRBD1 - CASSLNPGWTGGSNQPQHF TGTGCCAGCAGCCTTAACCCCGGGTGGACAGGGGGTAGCAATCAGCCCCAGCATTTT
14 TRBJ2-2 TRBV5-1 - - CASTKGSTTGELFF TGCGCCAGCACCAAGGGCAGTACCACCGGGGAGCTGTTTTTT
14 TRBJ2-7 TRBV2 - - CASSELTYAYEQYF TGTGCCAGCAGTGAATTGACTTATGCCTACGAGCAGTACTTC
16 TRBJ2-5 TRBV3-1/TRBV3-2 TRBD2 - CASSQDRAGVGETQYF TGTGCCAGCAGCCAAGATCGGGCGGGAGTGGGAGAGACCCAGTACTTC
14 TRBJ1-1 TRBV6-5 - - CASSYSAFMPEAFF TGTGCCAGCAGTTACTCGGCGTTCATGCCTGAAGCTTTCTTT
14 TRBJ1-1 TRBV27 - - CASSSDGENTEAFF TGTGCCAGCAGTTCAGACGGAGAGAACACTGAAGCTTTCTTT
15 TRBJ1-2 TRBV15 - once CATSRDRRTKYGYTF TGTGCCACCAGCAGAGATCGAAGGACAAAGTATGGCTACACCTTC
15 TRBJ2-7 TRBV7-8 - - CASSSITPADDEQYF TGTGCCAGCAGCTCCATTACGCCGGCGGACGACGAGCAGTACTTC
15 TRBJ1-1 TRBV6-4 TRBD1 - CASSSGTGGRTEAFF TGTGCCAGCAGTTCCGGGACAGGGGGTAGGACTGAAGCTTTCTTT
14 TRBJ2-1 TRBV7-9 - - CASSPRLAYNEQFF TGTGCCAGCAGCCCTCGGCTAGCCTACAATGAGCAGTTCTTC
17 TRBJ2-7 TRBV5-8 TRBD1 once CASSLLRQGSNSYEQYF TGTGCCAGCAGCTTGCTGCGACAGGGGAGTAATTCCTACGAGCAGTACTTC
13 TRBJ1-6 TRBV9 - - CASSVDGNSPLHF TGTGCCAGCAGCGTAGACGGGAATTCACCCCTCCACTTT
14 TRBJ2-3 TRBV4-1 - - CASSHKPQGDTQYF TGCGCCAGCAGCCATAAGCCTCAGGGAGATACGCAGTATTTT
14 TRBJ2-2 TRBV3-1/TRBV3-2 - - CASSQEFGTGELFF TGTGCCAGCAGCCAAGAATTCGGCACCGGGGAGCTGTTTTTT
14 TRBJ2-7 TRBV19 - few CASRVSSGVYEQYF TGTGCCAGCCGGGTGAGTAGCGGAGTCTACGAGCAGTACTTC
15 TRBJ2-7 TRBV13 TRBD2 - CASSLKLAGEYEQYF TGTGCCAGCAGCTTAAAACTAGCGGGGGAATACGAGCAGTACTTC
15 TRBJ2-7 TRBV30 - - CAWSVFGTVASEQYF TGTGCCTGGAGTGTATTCGGGACCGTAGCAAGCGAGCAGTACTTC